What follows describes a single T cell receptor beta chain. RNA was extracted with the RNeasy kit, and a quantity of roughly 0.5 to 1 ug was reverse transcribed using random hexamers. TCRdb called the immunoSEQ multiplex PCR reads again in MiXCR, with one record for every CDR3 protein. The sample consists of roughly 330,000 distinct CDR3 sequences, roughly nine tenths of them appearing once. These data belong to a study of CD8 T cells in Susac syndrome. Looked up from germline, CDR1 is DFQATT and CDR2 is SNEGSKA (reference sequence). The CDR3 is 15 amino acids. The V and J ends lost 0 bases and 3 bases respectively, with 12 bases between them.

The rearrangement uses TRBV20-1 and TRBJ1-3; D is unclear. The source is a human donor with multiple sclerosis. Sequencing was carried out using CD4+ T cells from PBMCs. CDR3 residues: CSARDTGRNGNTIYF. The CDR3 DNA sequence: TGCAGTGCTAGAGATACCGGACGGAATGGAAACACCATATATTTT.